One sample yielded the 8 T cell receptor beta chains listed below, sequenced in a study of T cells in Graves' hyperthyroidism and ophthalmopathy. Amplification targeted TCR beta CDR3 regions from RNA transcripts. When the TCR CDR3 underwent first-round RT-PCR, the HTBI primer set was used. TCRdb re-analysed the multiplex PCR reads in MiXCR, keeping a single row per CDR3 protein. The sample has 600,000 or so distinct CDR3 sequences, around 15% seen once; the top ten hold less than 4.5%. The sequenced material came from blood. The receptors here all came from a woman between 25 and 40 years old with Graves' hyperthyroidism.

Ten or more counts support this clonotype. The CDR3 region has the DNA TGCGCCAGCAGCTTGATGGATGGCGAGCAGTACTTC. Residues: CASSLMDGEQYF. The rearrangement links TRBV5-1 to TRBJ2-7, with D uncertain. CDR3 length: 12 residues. V was pared by 1 base and J by 6 bases, with 8 bases between. Germline V CDR1 and CDR2: SGHRS, YFSETQ.

J is TRBJ2-1 and V is TRBV4-1; 9 bases line up with TRBD2. CDR3 length: 19 residues. The J segment lost 8 bases and the V segment lost 0 bases, leaving 17 bases of the junction unmatched. In germline, CDR1 is MGHRA, CDR2 YSYEKL. The CDR3 region is CASSQDGGLGLAGIDEQFF. The CDR3 region has the DNA TGCGCCAGCAGCCAAGACGGGGGTTTGGGTCTAGCGGGAATCGATGAGCAGTTCTTC.

The sample holds one count of this clonotype. This chain connects TRBV20-1 to TRBJ2-7; unclear D gene. Looked up from germline, CDR1 is DFQATT and CDR2 is SNEGSKA (reference sequence). The CDR3 extends over 14 amino acids. The germline V and J ends were trimmed by 0 bases and 3 bases, with 12 bases remaining between them. The CDR3 spells CSARDQAGLYEQYF. Written as DNA, the CDR3 is TGCAGTGCTAGAGATCAGGCCGGCCTCTACGAGCAGTACTTC.

CDR3 sequence reads: CSAFGRNTNYNSPLHF. CDR3 sequence (DNA): TGCAGTGCATTTGGACGGAATACTAATTATAATTCACCCCTCCACTTT. V and J are TRBV20-1 and TRBJ1-6, with no clear D. V dropped 6 bases and J dropped 4 bases, with 19 bases sitting between them. This CDR3 is 16 amino acids long. The germline gives CDR1 DFQATT, CDR2 SNEGSKA (reference sequence).

This clonotype appeared many times. The chain combines TRBV18 with TRBJ1-2; 8 nucleotides line up with TRBD1. The CDR3 length is 14 residues. V shed 3 bases and J 3 bases; nucleotides not matched to a gene: 3. Germline V CDR1 and CDR2: KGHSH, LQKENI. The CDR3 nucleotides read TGTGCCAGCTCACCCCAACAGGGGGACTATGGCTACACCTTC. This gives the protein CASSPQQGDYGYTF.

The table lists this clonotype with many counts. The chain uses TRBV7-9 and TRBJ1-4; 10 nucleotides line up with TRBD1. V dropped 6 bases and J dropped 7; count of bases not matched to a gene: 2. In germline, CDR1 is SEHNR, CDR2 FQNEAQ (reference sequence). The CDR3 length is 13 residues. CDR3 protein: CASRTGGVEKLFF. The CDR3 DNA is TGTGCCAGCAGGACAGGGGGCGTTGAAAAACTGTTTTTT.

In its sample, this clonotype was seen many times. The CDR3 coding sequence is TGTGCCAGCCCCCCGGTTAGCGGGAGTGCTTCCTACAATGAGCAGTTCTTC. Its protein is CASPPVSGSASYNEQFF. The chain joins TRBV28 to TRBJ2-1; 9 bases fit TRBD2. Germline CDR1 and CDR2: MDHEN and SYDVKM. CDR3 size: 17 residues. V shed 8 bases and J 1 base; nucleotides not matched to a gene: 12.

This clonotype has just one count. V gene TRBV19 combines with J gene TRBJ2-2; TRBD1 matches at 7 bases. Germline trimming cut 9 bases from V and 4 bases from J; bases unmatched to any gene: 11. Germline lookup yields CDR1 LNHDA and CDR2 SQIVND (reference sequence). This CDR3 has 15 residues. The CDR3 DNA reads TGTGCCAGCCCGACCCCGGGACAGATCACCGGGGAGCTGTTTTTT. It is translated as CASPTPGQITGELFF.